These 6 T cell receptor beta chains came from one sample sequenced in a study of early T cells in non-severe SARS-CoV-2 infection. Each CDR3 protein is one row after TCRdb ran MiXCR on the 5' RACE reads. The sample holds roughly 28,000 distinct CDR3 sequences, more than 4% seen once. Sequenced input: whole blood. The receptors were sampled from an adult who was a healthcare worker with PCR-confirmed SARS-CoV-2 infection or an uninfected control (not recorded which).

The chain employs TRBV29-1 and TRBJ2-7; 10 bases line up with TRBD2. J lost 2 bases, V lost 6 bases, and 1 base had no gene match. The germline V gene encodes CDR1 SQVTM and CDR2 ANQGSEA. The CDR3 runs 12 residues. CDR3 sequence (DNA): TGCAGCGTGAGCGGGGGGGCCTACGAGCAGTACTTC. This translates into CSVSGGAYEQYF.

The V gene is TRBV5-1, the J gene TRBJ1-1; the match to TRBD1 covers 8 bases. There are 13 residues in the CDR3. Unmatched junction bases numbered 4, after V lost 3 bases and J lost 6 bases. Looked up from germline, CDR1 is SGHRS and CDR2 is YFSETQ. The CDR3 reads CASSSPGQAEAFF. DNA of the CDR3: TGCGCCAGCAGCTCTCCGGGACAGGCTGAAGCTTTCTTT.

The CDR3 sequence is CASNYRQAGDTEAFF. In DNA form, the CDR3 reads TGCGCCAGCAACTACCGACAGGCCGGGGACACTGAAGCTTTCTTT. The chain uses TRBV5-1 and TRBJ1-1; possible D gene TRBD1, 6 bases. The CDR3 runs to 15 residues. From germline, CDR1 is SGHRS and CDR2 YFSETQ. Trimming shortened V by 6 bases and J by 3 bases, and 18 bases separated the two germline ends.

This clonotype came up many times. The chain joins TRBV7-3 to TRBJ2-1, with D possibly matching TRBD2 (5 bases). The V end lost 3 bases, the J end lost 5 bases, and 8 bases lay between the germline ends. CDR3 size: 13 residues. Germline CDR1 SGHTA, CDR2 FQGTGA. DNA of the CDR3: TGTGCCAGCAGCTTTGGACTGAACAATGAGCAGTTCTTC. This encodes CASSFGLNNEQFF.

This clonotype was seen repeatedly, ten times or more. The rearrangement joins TRBV11-3 to TRBJ1-2; D unresolved. Germline V CDR1 and CDR2: SGHNT, YENEEA. Trimming took off 4 bases at V and 5 bases at J, with 8 bases between the two ends. The CDR3 is 12 residues long. The CDR3 DNA sequence: TGTGCCAGCAGCTCTCGGCTGTATGGCTACACCTTC. Translating it yields CASSSRLYGYTF.

This clonotype appeared many times. The V call is TRBV6-5, the J call TRBJ2-1; tentatively, D is TRBD1 or TRBD2 (6 bases each). CDR1 and CDR2 (germline): MNHEY, SVGAGI. The CDR3 contains 14 residues. Trimming stripped 7 bases from V and 3 bases from J, with 13 bases between. The CDR3 nucleotides are TGTGCCAGCACAGGGGACTTGAACTACAATGAGCAGTTCTTC. This codes for CASTGDLNYNEQFF.